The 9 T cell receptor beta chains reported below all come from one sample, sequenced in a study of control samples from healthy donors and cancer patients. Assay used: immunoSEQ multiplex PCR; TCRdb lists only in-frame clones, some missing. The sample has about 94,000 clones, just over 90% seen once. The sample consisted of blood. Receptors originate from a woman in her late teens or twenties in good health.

The CDR3 sequence is CASSPIRDEAENTEAFF. The CDR3 nucleotides read TGTGCCAGCTCACCAATTCGAGACGAGGCCGAAAACACTGAAGCTTTCTTT. V and J are TRBV18 and TRBJ1-1, with D hard to call. The CDR3 length is 17 residues. Germline-derived CDR1 and CDR2 are KGHSH and LQKENI. V lost 2 bases to trimming and J lost 2 bases, with 18 bases between them.

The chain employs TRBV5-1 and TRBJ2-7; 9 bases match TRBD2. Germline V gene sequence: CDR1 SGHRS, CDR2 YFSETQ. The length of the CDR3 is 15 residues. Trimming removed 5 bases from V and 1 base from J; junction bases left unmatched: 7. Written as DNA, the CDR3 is TGCGCCAGCAGTTCCCCTCTAGCGGGGTCCTACGAGCAGTACTTC. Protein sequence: CASSSPLAGSYEQYF.

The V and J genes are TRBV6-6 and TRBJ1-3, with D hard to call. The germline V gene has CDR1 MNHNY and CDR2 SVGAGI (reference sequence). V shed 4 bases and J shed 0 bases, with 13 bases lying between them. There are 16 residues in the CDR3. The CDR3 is CASSSLNSGSGNTIYF. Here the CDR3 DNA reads TGTGCCAGCAGTTCTCTCAACTCCGGCTCTGGAAACACCATATATTTT.

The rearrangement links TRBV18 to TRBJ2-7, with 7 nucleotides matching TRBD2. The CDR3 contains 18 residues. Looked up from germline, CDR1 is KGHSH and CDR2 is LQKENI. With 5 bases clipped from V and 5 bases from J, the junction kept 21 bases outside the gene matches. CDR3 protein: CASSKRAAAGARDHEQYF. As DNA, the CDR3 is TGTGCCAGCTCAAAAAGAGCAGCTGCGGGAGCCAGGGACCACGAGCAGTACTTC. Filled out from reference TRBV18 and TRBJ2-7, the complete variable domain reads NAGVMQNPRHLVRRRGQEARLRCSPMKGHSHVYWYRQLPEEGLKFMVYLQKENIIDESGMPKERFSAEFPKEGPSILRIQQVVRGDSAAYFCASSKRAAAGARDHEQYFGPGTRLTVT.

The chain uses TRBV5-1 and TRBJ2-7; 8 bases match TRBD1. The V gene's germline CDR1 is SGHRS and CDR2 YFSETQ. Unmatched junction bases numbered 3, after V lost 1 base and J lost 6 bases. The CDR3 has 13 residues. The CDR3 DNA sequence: TGCGCCAGCAGCTTGATACAGGGGGGCGAGCAGTACTTC. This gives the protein CASSLIQGGEQYF. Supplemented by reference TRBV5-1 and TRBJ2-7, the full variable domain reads KAGVTQTPRYLIKTRGQQVTLSCSPISGHRSVSWYQQTPGQGLQFLFEYFSETQRNKGNFPGRFSGRQFSNSRSEMNVSTLELGDSALYLCASSLIQGGEQYFGPGTRLTVT.

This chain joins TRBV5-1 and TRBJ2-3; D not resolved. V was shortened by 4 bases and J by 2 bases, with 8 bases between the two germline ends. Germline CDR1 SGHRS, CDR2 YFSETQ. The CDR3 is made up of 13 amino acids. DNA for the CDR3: TGCGCCAGCAGCCCGTGGTCCACAGATACGCAGTATTTT. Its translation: CASSPWSTDTQYF.

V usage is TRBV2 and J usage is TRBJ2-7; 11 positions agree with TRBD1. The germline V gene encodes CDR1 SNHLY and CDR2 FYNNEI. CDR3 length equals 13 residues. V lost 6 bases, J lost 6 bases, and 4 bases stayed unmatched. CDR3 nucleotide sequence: TGTGCCAGCAGGACCGGGACAGGGGGCGAGCAGTACTTC. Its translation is CASRTGTGGEQYF.

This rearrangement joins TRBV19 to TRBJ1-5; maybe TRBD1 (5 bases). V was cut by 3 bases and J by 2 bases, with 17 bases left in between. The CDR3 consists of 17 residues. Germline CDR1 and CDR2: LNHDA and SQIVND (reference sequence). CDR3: CASSITTGGQGNQPQHF. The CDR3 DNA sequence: TGTGCCAGTAGTATTACTACCGGGGGTCAGGGCAATCAGCCCCAGCATTTT.

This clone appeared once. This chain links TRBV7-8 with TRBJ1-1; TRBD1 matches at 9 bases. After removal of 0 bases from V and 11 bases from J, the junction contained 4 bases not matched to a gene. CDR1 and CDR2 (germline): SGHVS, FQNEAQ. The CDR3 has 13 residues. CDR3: CASSLAIQGAAFF. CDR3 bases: TGTGCCAGCAGCTTAGCTATACAGGGGGCGGCTTTCTTT. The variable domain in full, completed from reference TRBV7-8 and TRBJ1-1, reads GAGVSQSPRYKVAKRGQDVALRCDPISGHVSLFWYQQALGQGPEFLTYFQNEAQLDKSGLPSDRFFAERPEGSVSTLKIQRTQQEDSAVYLCASSLAIQGAAFFGQGTRLTVV.